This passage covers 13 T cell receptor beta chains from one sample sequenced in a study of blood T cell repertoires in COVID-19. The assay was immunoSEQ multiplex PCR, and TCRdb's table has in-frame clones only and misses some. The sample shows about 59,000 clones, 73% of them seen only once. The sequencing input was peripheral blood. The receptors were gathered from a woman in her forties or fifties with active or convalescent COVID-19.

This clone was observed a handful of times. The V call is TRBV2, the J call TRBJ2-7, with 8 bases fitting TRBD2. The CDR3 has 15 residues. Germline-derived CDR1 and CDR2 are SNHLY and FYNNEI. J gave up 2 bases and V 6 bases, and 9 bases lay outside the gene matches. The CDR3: CASRKASGLAYEQYF. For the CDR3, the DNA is TGTGCCAGCAGAAAAGCTAGCGGGCTCGCCTACGAGCAGTACTTC.

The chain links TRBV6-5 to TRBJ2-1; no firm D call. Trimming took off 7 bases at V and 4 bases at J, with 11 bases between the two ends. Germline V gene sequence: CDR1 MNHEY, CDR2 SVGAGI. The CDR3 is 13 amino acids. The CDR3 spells CASTSPQYNEQFF. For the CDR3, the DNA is TGTGCCAGCACCTCACCGCAGTACAATGAGCAGTTCTTC.

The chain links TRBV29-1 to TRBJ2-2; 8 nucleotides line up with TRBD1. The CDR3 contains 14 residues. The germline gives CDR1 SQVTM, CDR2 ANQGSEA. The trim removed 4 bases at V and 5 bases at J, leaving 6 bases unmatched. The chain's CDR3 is CSVGGTGSTGELFF. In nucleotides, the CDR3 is TGCAGCGTTGGAGGGACAGGTTCTACCGGGGAGCTGTTTTTT.

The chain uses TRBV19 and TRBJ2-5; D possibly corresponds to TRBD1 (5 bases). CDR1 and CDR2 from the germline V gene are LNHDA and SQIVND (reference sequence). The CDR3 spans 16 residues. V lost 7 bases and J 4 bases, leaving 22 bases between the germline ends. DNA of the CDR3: TGTGCCAGTAACCCCGGTGGGGCACTCTGGGGAGAGACCCAGTACTTC. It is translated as CASNPGGALWGETQYF.

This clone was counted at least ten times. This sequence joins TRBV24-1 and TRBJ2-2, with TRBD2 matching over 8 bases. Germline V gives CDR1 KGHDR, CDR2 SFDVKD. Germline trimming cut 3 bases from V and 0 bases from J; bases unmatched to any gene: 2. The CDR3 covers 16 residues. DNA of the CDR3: TGTGCCACCAGTGATGACGGGAGGGCGAACACCGGGGAGCTGTTTTTT. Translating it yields CATSDDGRANTGELFF.

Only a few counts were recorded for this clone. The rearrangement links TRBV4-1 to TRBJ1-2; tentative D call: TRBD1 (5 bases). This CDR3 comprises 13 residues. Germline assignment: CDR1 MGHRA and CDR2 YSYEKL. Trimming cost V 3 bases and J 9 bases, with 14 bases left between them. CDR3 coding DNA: TGCGCCAGCAGCCAGGGTAACAGGTTGAGCTACACCTTC. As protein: CASSQGNRLSYTF.

The CDR3: CASSLGSSYEQYF. The CDR3 DNA sequence: TGTGCCAGCAGTTTGGGGAGCTCCTACGAGCAGTACTTC. V and J are TRBV28 and TRBJ2-7, with D maybe TRBD2 (5 bases). V lost 3 bases and J 0 bases, leaving 6 bases between the germline ends. The CDR3 covers 13 residues. Germline V gives CDR1 MDHEN, CDR2 SYDVKM.

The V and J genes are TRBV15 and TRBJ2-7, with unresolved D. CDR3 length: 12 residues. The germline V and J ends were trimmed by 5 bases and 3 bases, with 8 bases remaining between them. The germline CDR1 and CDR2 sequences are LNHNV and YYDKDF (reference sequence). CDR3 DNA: TGTGCCACCAGCGTTGACAACTACGAGCAGTACTTC. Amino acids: CATSVDNYEQYF. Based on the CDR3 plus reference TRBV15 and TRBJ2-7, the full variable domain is DAMVIQNPRYQVTQFGKPVTLSCSQTLNHNVMYWYQQKSSQAPKLLFHYYDKDFNNEADTPDNFQSRRPNTSFCFLDIRSPGLGDTAMYLCATSVDNYEQYFGPGTRLTVT.

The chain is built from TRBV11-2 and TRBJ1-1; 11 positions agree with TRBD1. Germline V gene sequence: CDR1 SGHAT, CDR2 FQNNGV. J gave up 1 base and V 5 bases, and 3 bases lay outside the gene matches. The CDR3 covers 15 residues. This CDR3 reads CASSLGQGANTEAFF. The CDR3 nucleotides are TGTGCCAGCAGCCTAGGACAGGGGGCGAACACTGAAGCTTTCTTT.

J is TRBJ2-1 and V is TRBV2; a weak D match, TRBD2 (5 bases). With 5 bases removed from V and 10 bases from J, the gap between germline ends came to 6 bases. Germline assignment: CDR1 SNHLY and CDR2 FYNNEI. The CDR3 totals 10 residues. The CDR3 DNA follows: TGTGCCAGCAGTCGCGGGGAGCAGTTCTTC. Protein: CASSRGEQFF.

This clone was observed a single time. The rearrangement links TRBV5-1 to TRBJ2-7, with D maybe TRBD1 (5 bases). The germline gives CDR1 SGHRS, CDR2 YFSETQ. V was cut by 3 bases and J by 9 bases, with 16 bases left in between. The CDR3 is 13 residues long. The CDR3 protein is CASSWGLQSWQYF. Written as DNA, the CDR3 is TGCGCCAGCAGCTGGGGCTTACAATCATGGCAGTACTTC.

The CDR3 loop reads CASSPRTSGSPPDTQYF. CDR3 bases: TGCGCCAGCAGCCCCCGGACTAGCGGGTCCCCCCCAGATACGCAGTATTTT. The chain is built from TRBV4-1 and TRBJ2-3, with 11 positions matching TRBD2. The CDR3 has 17 amino acids. The J segment lost 4 bases and the V segment lost 4 bases, leaving 10 bases of the junction unmatched. CDR1 and CDR2 from the germline V gene are MGHRA and YSYEKL.

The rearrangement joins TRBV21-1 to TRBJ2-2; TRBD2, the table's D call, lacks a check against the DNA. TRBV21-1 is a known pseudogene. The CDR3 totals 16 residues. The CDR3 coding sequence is TGTGCCAGCAGCAAAGCCGGGACTCAAAGAGCCGGGGAGCTGTTTTTT. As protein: CASSKAGTQRAGELFF.